This T cell receptor beta chain was recovered during a study of shared clonotypes between healthy human individuals (dated by TCRdb to 2018 to 2021). In terms of the full investigation: A few men and a couple of women, aged 18 to 49 years, made up the cohort. For each donor, CD4 naive and CD4 memory were each given three plates, CD8 naive was given two plates, and CD8 memory was given one plate. The study deeply sequenced blood TCR repertoires of about 5 healthy adults to estimate repertoire size and the extent of clonotype sharing between individuals. Different laboratories and diverse techniques were used to prepare libraries and sequence TCR repertoires, to increase sequencing depth and limit assay-specific biases. Each donor's leukapheresis produced roughly between roughly 0.94 and 9.5 billion PBMCs. The research as a whole found: Estimated clonotype richness was generally larger for naive than for memory subsets. Compared with non-shared clonotypes, clonotypes shared by all four sorted-subset donors had higher generation probabilities. Only blood was sampled, and tissue TCR repertoires likely differ from those in blood. Sharing across several donors was observed for about 5% of naive CD4, 3% to 4% of naive CD8, over 2% of memory CD4, and over 0.3% of memory CD8 clonotypes. The small number of donors limited the genetic and exposure-history diversity represented. Based on pairwise subsampling, the degree of clonotype sharing among donors was expected to be affected by sequencing depth. Incomplete sequencing was indicated by rarefaction of sorted-subset datasets, despite the large sequencing depth.

CDR1 is given as SGHVS and CDR2 as FQNEAQ, both from the germline V gene. V is reduced by 5 bases and J by 4 bases, leaving a spacing of 14 bases between them. From its cysteine to its phenylalanine, the CDR3 spans 15 amino acids. Of all the DNA, just the CDR3 is kept, 45 bases in frame from base 1. In regard to this clone: Its antigen is still unknown. The record has no base qualities; no much larger clone is one base away.

Using the deep immunoSEQ assay, multiplex PCR amplified TCR CDR3 regions from genomic DNA. Extracted genomic DNA from each cell subset was distributed evenly across all wells of several immunoSEQ 96-well plates, and each plate was treated as a replicate. For sorted subsets, about 200 ng genomic DNA, equal to tens of thousands of T cell genomes, was loaded into each replicate PCR. Purified libraries were quantified with a Qubit 3.0 fluorometer, sized on a Bioanalyzer 2100, and re-quantified with the KAPA Library Quantification kit. A separate single-read 150-cycle Illumina NextSeq 550 flow cell was used to sequence each immunoSEQ 96-well plate. In the source study's methods: Because only junctional sequences without quality scores were contained in the immunoSEQ output, filtering matching that applied to full-length reads could not be performed. Sequences were annotated with PyIR, a Python wrapper for IgBLAST v1.9, and V/J genes and CDR3 were assigned using IMGT germline references. Any read was removed if the V/J assignment was weak (E-value above 1e-6), the CDR3 was missing, or the read contained stop codons, out-of-frame junctions, or ambiguous translated residues. A V3J clonotype was defined by an identical inferred V gene, J gene, and CDR3 amino acid sequence. To compute the percentage overlap between repertoires, the number of shared unique clonotypes was divided by the size of the smaller repertoire. Repertoire richness was assessed with RTK rarefaction, the Chao1 estimator, and Recon v2.1 estimates of unobserved clonotypes. For all TCRbeta clonotypes obtained by the gDNA method from several donors, generation probabilities were computed with OLGA. TCRdb provides this immuneACCESS table in a form limited to in-frame rearrangements. Some clones are lacking; in checked studies, under half of them reflect an unresolved V gene, and why the rest are absent is not known. D and trimming come from the DNA, and the V and J calls and clone size come from that table. The table for this sample lists nearly 1,000,000 clones; roughly 72% of them were counted only once. The ten largest clonotypes hold approximately 1.5% of the sample.

The donors were healthy, HIV-negative adults who had no recently reported acute infections or vaccinations. Only Caucasian adults living in Nashville, Tennessee, USA were represented among the donors. CD4+ T cells were enriched through magnetic negative selection, after which naive cells were positively selected on CD45RA and the remaining negative fraction served as the memory subset. After blood collection by leukapheresis, PBMCs were isolated using Ficoll-Histopaque density gradient centrifugation and then cryopreserved in the vapor phase of liquid nitrogen. Purity and quantity of every magnetically sorted T cell population were checked by analytical flow cytometry. Genomic DNA was isolated from each sorted fraction and quantified by UV absorbance on a Nanodrop 2000c.

Source material: memory CD4+ T cells sorted from blood. The sample's cell subset or site label, in plain terms: CD45RA-negative fraction. The receptor was derived from a man between 18 and 35 years old in good health. The sequence links TRBV7-8 to TRBJ2-2; the D gene is possibly TRBD1, with 6 bases matching. The CDR3: CASSPGTRSTGELFF. The DNA reads TGTGCCAGCAGCCCCGGGACACGGAGCACCGGGGAGCTGTTTTTT.